This T cell receptor (beta chain) emerged from a study of beta chain features in type 1 diabetes. Whole-study context: Over all samples combined, more than 90,000,000 sorted cells were examined.

A remark on this clone: What it binds is unknown.

Expressed TCRB transcripts were sequenced after all isolated RNA was converted to cDNA. Some clones are missing from TCRdb's copy, which holds only in-frame ones; the method was immunoSEQ multiplex PCR. This table holds 150,000 to 190,000 clones, over 8.5% found once. Study-wide results and limits: There were fewer insertions and more deletions at the VDJ junctions of type 1 diabetes patients.

One heparinised draw, averaging around 0.12 L, was taken per donor. Sorting with CD45RO/CCR7/CD25/CD127/CD95/CD27 yielded naive, central memory, regulatory and stem-like memory CD4+ cells. The TCR was taken from a man between 18 and 29 years old in good health. What was sequenced was central memory CD4+ T cells from blood.

This CDR3 is CASSFRRLANHEQYF. The DNA of the CDR3 is TGTGCCAGCAGTTTTAGGAGACTAGCAAACCACGAGCAGTACTTC. The chain is built from TRBV28 and TRBJ2-7; 7 nucleotides agree with TRBD2. J lost 5 bases, V lost 3 bases, and 10 bases had no gene match. CDR3 length: 15 amino acids. Per the germline V gene, CDR1 is MDHEN and CDR2 is SYDVKM.